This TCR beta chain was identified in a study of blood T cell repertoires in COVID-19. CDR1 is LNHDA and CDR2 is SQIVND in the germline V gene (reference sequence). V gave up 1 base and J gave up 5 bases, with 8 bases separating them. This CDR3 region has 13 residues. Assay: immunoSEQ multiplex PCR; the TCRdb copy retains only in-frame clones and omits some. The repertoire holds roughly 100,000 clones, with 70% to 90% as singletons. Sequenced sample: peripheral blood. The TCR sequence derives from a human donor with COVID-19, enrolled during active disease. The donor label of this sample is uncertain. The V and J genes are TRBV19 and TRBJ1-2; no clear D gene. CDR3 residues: CASSIGAGYGYTF. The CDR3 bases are TGTGCCAGTAGTATAGGGGCGGGTTATGGCTACACCTTC.